This T cell receptor beta chain was found in a study of early T cells in non-severe SARS-CoV-2 infection. Study-level points and caveats: Matching against VDJdb likely underestimated virus-specific expansions, favoring anti-spike CD8.

Concerning this clonotype: The antigen remains undetermined.

The CDR3 totals 15 residues. Trimming at V came to 0 bases and at J to 6 bases, leaving 7 bases not matched to a gene. Individual cDNA molecules each received unique molecular identifiers attached to them. One entry per CDR3 protein results from TCRdb running MiXCR on the 5' RACE reads. This sample yields about 59,000 distinct CDR3 sequences, of which around 13% are seen a single time; almost 9.5% belongs to the top ten. The gene calls are TRBV12-3 or TRBV12-4 and TRBJ1-2; 7 bases match TRBD1. The source was whole blood, collected at baseline. The sequence was obtained from an adult who was a healthcare worker with PCR-confirmed SARS-CoV-2 infection or an uninfected control (not recorded which). The CDR3 here is CASSLAGGGGHGYTF. In nucleotides, the CDR3 is TGTGCCAGCAGTTTAGCAGGGGGCGGAGGCCATGGCTACACCTTC.